The following is a T cell receptor (beta chain) sequence with its context. The entry originates in a study of cytotoxic CD8 clonotypes in ibrutinib-treated CLL. Profiled with immunoSEQ multiplex PCR; TCRdb holds only in-frame clones, not every one. The data contain more than 20,000 clones, 65% to 75% of them singletons. CDR3 length: 17 residues. Trimming took 1 base from V and 0 from J, leaving 13 bases between them. The germline CDR1 and CDR2 sequences are KGHSH and LQKENI. The receptor was derived from a human donor with chronic lymphocytic leukemia. This chain links TRBV18 with TRBJ2-1, with D tentatively TRBD2 (5 bases). The source was PBMCs, collected before ibrutinib treatment. CDR3 nucleotides: TGTGCCAGCTCACCACAGTCTAGCCATAGCTCCTACAATGAGCAGTTCTTC. It codes for CASSPQSSHSSYNEQFF.